This TCR beta chain was retrieved from a study of human T cells and chemical hapten exposure. This clonotype was found a few times. The library labeled individual cDNA molecules by adding unique molecular identifiers to them. TCRdb processed the 5' RACE reads anew with MiXCR; each CDR3 protein has one entry. The table has roughly 110,000 distinct CDR3 sequences, approximately 20% seen once; the top ten hold 2.5% to 3%. Blood, whole and unfractionated, served as the source for total RNA extraction. Unmatched junction bases numbered 6, after V lost 6 bases and J lost 1 base. CDR3 size: 15 residues. Germline lookup yields CDR1 SGHTA and CDR2 FQGTGA.

This chain connects TRBV7-3 to TRBJ2-4; 7 nucleotides align to TRBD1. The sequence was collected from a human donor in good health. For the CDR3, the DNA is TGTGCCAGCAGTAAAGGGGGCGGTGCCAAAAACATTCAGTACTTC. Protein product: CASSKGGGAKNIQYF.